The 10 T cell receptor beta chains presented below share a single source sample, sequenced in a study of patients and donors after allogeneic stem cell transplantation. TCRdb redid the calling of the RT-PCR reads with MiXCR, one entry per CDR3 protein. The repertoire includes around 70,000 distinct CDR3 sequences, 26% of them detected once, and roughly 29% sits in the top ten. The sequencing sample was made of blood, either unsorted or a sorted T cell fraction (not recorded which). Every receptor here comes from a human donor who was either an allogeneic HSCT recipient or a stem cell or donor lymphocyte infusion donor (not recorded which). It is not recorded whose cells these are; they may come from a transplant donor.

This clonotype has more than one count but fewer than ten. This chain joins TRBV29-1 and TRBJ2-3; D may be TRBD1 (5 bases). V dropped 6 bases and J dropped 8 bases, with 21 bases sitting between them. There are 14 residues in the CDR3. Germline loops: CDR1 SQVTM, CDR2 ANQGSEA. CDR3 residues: CSVVDGSQGSTQYF. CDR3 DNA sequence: TGCAGCGTGGTAGACGGATCCCAGGGAAGTACGCAGTATTTT.

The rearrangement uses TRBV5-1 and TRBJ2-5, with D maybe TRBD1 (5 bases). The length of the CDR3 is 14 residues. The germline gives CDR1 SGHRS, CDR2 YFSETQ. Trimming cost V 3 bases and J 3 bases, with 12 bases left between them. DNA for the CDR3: TGCGCCAGCAGCTCCGGACAACTTAAAGAGACCCAGTACTTC. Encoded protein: CASSSGQLKETQYF.

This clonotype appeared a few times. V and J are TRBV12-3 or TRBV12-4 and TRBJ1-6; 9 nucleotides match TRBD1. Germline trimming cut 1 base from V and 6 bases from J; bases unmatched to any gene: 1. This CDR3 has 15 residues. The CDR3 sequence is CASSLVGQGNSPLHF. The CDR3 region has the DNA TGTGCCAGCAGTTTAGTGGGACAGGGTAATTCACCCCTCCACTTT.

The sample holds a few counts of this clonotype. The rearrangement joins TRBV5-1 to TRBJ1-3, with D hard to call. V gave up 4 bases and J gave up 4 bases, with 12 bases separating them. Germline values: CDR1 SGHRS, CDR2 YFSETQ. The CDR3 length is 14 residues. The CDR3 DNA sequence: TGCGCCAGCAGCCCGGGGAATTCAGGAAACACCATATATTTT. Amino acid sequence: CASSPGNSGNTIYF.

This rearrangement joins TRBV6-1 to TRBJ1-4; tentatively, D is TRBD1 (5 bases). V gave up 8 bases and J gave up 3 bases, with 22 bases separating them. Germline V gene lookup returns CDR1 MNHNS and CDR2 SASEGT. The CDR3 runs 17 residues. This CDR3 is CASATNRGWGPNEKLFF. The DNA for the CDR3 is TGTGCCAGCGCTACCAACCGGGGGTGGGGACCTAATGAAAAACTGTTTTTT.

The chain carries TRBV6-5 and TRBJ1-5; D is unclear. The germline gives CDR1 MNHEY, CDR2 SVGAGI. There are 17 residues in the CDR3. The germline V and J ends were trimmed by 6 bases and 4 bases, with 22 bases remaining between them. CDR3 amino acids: CASSLTPEGKGNQPQHF. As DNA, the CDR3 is TGTGCCAGCAGCCTTACCCCAGAGGGTAAGGGTAATCAGCCCCAGCATTTT.

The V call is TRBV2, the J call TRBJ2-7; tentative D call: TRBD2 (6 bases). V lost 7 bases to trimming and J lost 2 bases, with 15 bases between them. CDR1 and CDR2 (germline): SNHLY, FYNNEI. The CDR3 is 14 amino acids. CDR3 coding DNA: TGTGCCAGCATTCCGGGACTGAAGACCTACGAGCAGTACTTC. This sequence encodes CASIPGLKTYEQYF.

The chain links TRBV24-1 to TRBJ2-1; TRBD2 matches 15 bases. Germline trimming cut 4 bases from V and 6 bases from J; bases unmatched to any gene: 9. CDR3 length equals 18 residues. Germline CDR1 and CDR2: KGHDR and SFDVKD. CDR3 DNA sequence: TGTGCCACCAGTGACCAAGGACTAGCGGGAGGGCTCGGCAATGAGCAGTTCTTC. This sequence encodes CATSDQGLAGGLGNEQFF.

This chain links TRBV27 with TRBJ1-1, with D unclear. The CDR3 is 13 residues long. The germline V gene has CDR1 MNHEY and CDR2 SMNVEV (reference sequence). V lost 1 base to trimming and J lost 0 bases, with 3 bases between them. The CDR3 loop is CASSLLLNTEAFF. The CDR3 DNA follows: TGTGCCAGCAGTTTATTGCTGAACACTGAAGCTTTCTTT.

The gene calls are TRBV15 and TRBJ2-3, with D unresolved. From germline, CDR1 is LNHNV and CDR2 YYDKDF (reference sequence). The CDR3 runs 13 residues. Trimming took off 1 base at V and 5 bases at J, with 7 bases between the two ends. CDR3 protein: CATSRAPQDTQYF. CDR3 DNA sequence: TGTGCCACCAGCAGAGCCCCCCAAGATACGCAGTATTTT.